The subject of this entry is one TCR beta chain. These data belong to a study of blood T cell repertoires in COVID-19. The wider study: Acute and convalescent COVID-19 samples came from the United States, Italy and Spain.

Germline CDR1 reads LGHNT; CDR2 reads FRNRAP. Trimming stripped 6 bases from V and 4 bases from J, with 15 bases between. CDR3 size: 14 residues. Data came from immunoSEQ multiplex PCR; TCRdb stores just in-frame clones and leaves some out. Seen here are 300,000 to 400,000 clones, roughly 90% observed once, and the top ten hold around 0.97%. The sequencing input was PBMCs or T cells enriched from blood (not recorded which). This sequence joins TRBV12-5 and TRBJ2-5; D is perhaps TRBD1 (7 bases). The origin of this receptor is a woman aged 25 to 45 with acute COVID-19. CDR3 DNA: TGTGCTAGTGGCTCAGGACAGGAGGGAGAGACCCAGTACTTC. It specifies CASGSGQEGETQYF. Using reference TRBV12-5 and TRBJ2-5 for the parts outside the CDR3, the full variable domain is DARVTQTPRHKVTEMGQEVTMRCQPILGHNTVFWYRQTMMQGLELLAYFRNRAPLDDSGMPKDRFSAEMPDATLATLKIQPSEPRDSAVYFCASGSGQEGETQYFGPGTRLLVL.